Sequencing of this T cell receptor (beta chain) was carried out in a study of siplizumab effects on memory and regulatory T cells. The assay was immunoSEQ multiplex PCR, and TCRdb's table has in-frame clones only and misses some. This table holds roughly 56,000 clones, around 97% found once. Germline CDR1 MNHEY, CDR2 SMNVEV (reference sequence). The V end was cut by 0 bases, the J end by 0 bases, with 11 bases between. This CDR3 comprises 17 residues. Comment on this clone: Antigen specificity is unknown.

Findings and caveats of the study: Memory cells that were CD4+ and unstimulated gave rise to alloreactive sequences, which siplizumab significantly reduced.

The rearrangement links TRBV27 to TRBJ2-2, with unresolved D. The sequenced sample was naive CD8+ T cells sorted from blood. The clonotype was recovered from a human donor in good health. CDR3 residues: CASSLSSLGSNTGELFF. The DNA for the CDR3 is TGTGCCAGCAGTTTATCGTCTTTGGGGTCGAACACCGGGGAGCTGTTTTTT.